This TCR beta chain was captured by sequencing in a study of cytomegalovirus exposure and HLA in healthy donors (dated by TCRdb to 2016 to 2017). Background on the whole study: According to an earlier analysis of several hundred of the donors, 150 million to 200 million T cells yielded 90 million to 130 million unique TCR beta sequences and about 300 Gb of sequence data. Roughly 300 gigabases of sequencing data and 70 million to 85 million unique TCR sequences were included in an early release covering over 600 HLA-typed donors. Of the roughly 400 genotyped donors, 80% to 90% were placed in the genetic ancestry cluster associated with self-reported Caucasian donors. The study was designed to test whether signatures of past pathogen exposure could be identified by cataloging public T cell receptors. Using immunosequencing, the study profiled T cell repertoires from fewer than 850 subjects and related those repertoires to cytomegalovirus serostatus. Along with the approximately 670-subject first cohort, a separate validation cohort of around 120 different subjects was used. High-throughput TCR immunosequencing, statistical association of individual TCRs with disease status, and machine learning were combined to predict cytomegalovirus infection status. A later analysis re-examined previously published TCR beta repertoires from several hundred donors and added high-resolution HLA genotyping to investigate patterns of TCR occurrence. In the later analysis, no new phenotypic data were used to find candidate immune exposures; instead, reliance was placed on TCR beta sequences and their occurrence across donors. In an earlier analysis of roughly 580 of the donors, high-throughput TCR beta sequencing was used to judge whether each TCR beta V gene segment behaved as functional or pseudogenic. Alongside the repertoire data, information on donor age, sex, ethnicity and CMV serostatus was compiled. Genome-wide SNP genotypes for about 65% of the 666 donors were used in a later genetic analysis, which treated that subset as a discovery cohort. All discovery cohort repertoires had been generated on a single sequencing platform. HLA typing covered class I and class II loci at four-digit resolution. The number of typed donors differed by locus: about 629-630 for A, B, C, DRB1 and DQB1; approximately 540 for DQA1; 600 to 610 for DPA1; and around 450 for DPB1. Because of strong linkage in the cohort, a handful of DR-DQ haplotypes were treated as single units for association and clustering. On average, about 200,000 unique TCR beta nucleotide sequences were sequenced per donor among roughly 430 genotyped donors of the cohort, with 15% to 20% of those sequences being non-productive.

Libraries were built with the immunoSEQ multiplex PCR assay. For the multiplex PCR, a mixture combining 60 forward primers for TCR Vbeta segments and 13 reverse primers for TCR Jbeta segments was used. A multiplex PCR assay on genomic DNA amplified the CDR3 region of rearranged TCR beta genes. The amplified TCR beta libraries were sequenced on the Illumina HiSeq System as 87-base-pair reads. The source study handled its data this way. Across the 700 or so repertoires, a later analysis counted roughly 84 million unique TCR beta chains, about 10 million of which were shared by at least two donors. To remove PCR and sequencing errors, raw reads were error-corrected and collapsed into unique sequences using a nearest-neighbor algorithm that merged closely related sequences. V, D and J gene segments were assigned by aligning CDR3 sequences to IMGT reference sequences. Each retained sequence needed at least a six-nucleotide match to both a V gene segment and a J gene segment. Rearrangements were classified as productive when the CDR3 lacked stop codons and remained in frame with V and J, and all other rearrangements were classified as non-productive. Following IMGT convention, CDR3 was defined as the stretch from the second conserved V-encoded cysteine up to the conserved J-encoded phenylalanine. The earlier analysis of about 530 of the donors excluded any sequence lacking an unambiguous match to a single V gene segment. An earlier analysis of 587 of the donors called V segments functional above 56.7% productive rearrangements and segregating when the between-donor standard deviation exceeded 5%. A statistical classification framework was built to diagnose cytomegalovirus status from the catalog of TCR beta chain sequences. V and J gene assignment, in a later analysis, came from comparing TCR nucleotide sequences with IMGT/GENE-DB human TR gene sequences. The TCRdist pipeline was used in a later analysis to assign CDR3 sequences and most-parsimonious VDJ recombination scenarios. A later analysis defined each TCR beta chain by its CDR3 amino acid sequence plus V-gene family, and excluded reads lacking a unique V-gene family. In a later analysis, 500 to 700 highly shared, low-generation-probability nucleotide sequences were removed to address suspected cross-contamination and a sequencing artifact. In a later analysis, a clonal expansion index for each public chain was calculated from normalized within-repertoire ranks of inferred template counts. In a later analysis, generation probabilities were computed using a VDJ recombination model fitted to out-of-frame rearrangements, and the results were checked against IGoR. In a later analysis, hypergeometric tests were used to score TCR-TCR, TCR-HLA and TCR-CMV co-occurrence, with a repertoire-size bias correction applied to TCR pairs. A later analysis estimated false discovery rates by permuting HLA or CMV assignments 20 times. In a later analysis, co-occurring TCRs were grouped using DBSCAN, and TCRdist sequence similarity was added for clustering within HLA-allele-positive subsets. Repertoires with fewer than 30,000 or more than 120,000 public chains, plus five repertoires with anomalous nucleotide sharing, were excluded from co-occurrence clustering. Not all clones reach the TCRdb copy of this immuneACCESS table, which keeps in-frame sequences only. Checked studies attribute under half of the gap to unresolved V genes and leave the rest unexplained. For V, J and clone size, that table is used; D and trimming come from the DNA. For this sample the table gives about 69,000 clones, of which 65% to 75% were detected only once. The top ten clonotypes cover 8.5% to 14% of the sample.

Points on this clone: Its antigen has not been determined. Base qualities are not recorded, but no much larger clone differs from it by a single base.

The germline V gene (reference sequence) yields SGHNT for CDR1 and YYREEE for CDR2. Unmatched junction bases come to 21, with V trimmed by 4 bases and J by 6 bases. Measured from the cysteine to the phenylalanine, the CDR3 is 19 residues long. Of the read, only the CDR3 DNA is kept; its 57 bases are in frame from base 1. Study-level results and caveats: In a later genetic analysis, fewer N-insertions in productive TCRs were reported among donors in an Asian-associated ancestry cluster than the roughly 700-donor mean. In an earlier analysis of 587 of the donors, most TCR beta V segments appeared in productive rearrangements about 87% or about 30% of the time, broadly matching IMGT annotations. A cluster of highly shared sequence variants was judged likely to represent a technical artifact of the sequencing pipeline. Only TCR beta chains were sequenced in this cohort, and the absence of alpha or paired-chain data limited detectable features. For the cohort, immune exposure information was limited to CMV serostatus. While some public TCRs were present in many individuals, most TCR sequences turned up only very rarely across donors. In a later analysis, HLA-associated TCR beta chains were found to be more clonally expanded and to have lower generation probabilities than equally common non-associated chains. Linkage disequilibrium might explain the correlated functional status among segregating V segments, but an unknown experimental factor could not be excluded. Strong co-occurrence of HLA alleles, especially DR and DQ, made assigning TCR associations to individual alleles difficult. In a later analysis, some 17,000 TCR beta sequences were associated with specific HLA alleles at a false discovery rate of 0.05. Several of the top co-occurrence clusters appeared to be linked to parvovirus B19, influenza, CMV and Epstein-Barr virus, according to a later analysis. Because HLA typing was missing for some donors at each locus, association tests included only the typed subset. A later analysis found that TCR association rates varied across HLA loci, with DRB1 alleles showing the most associated TCRs and HLA-C alleles the fewest. In a later analysis, most CMV-associated TCR beta chains were found to appear HLA-restricted, with HLA associations seemingly driven largely by CMV exposure. A further reported finding was that TCR beta sequences accurately predicted the HLA-A and HLA-B alleles for most subjects in the first cohort. Because the 87-base-pair reads could not distinguish some IMGT-functional V segments, including TRBV6-2 and TRBV6-3, those segments were excluded. The presence/absence analyses assumed that sequencing depth was roughly uniform across donors, and that assumption may not be true. In the study, 164 TCR beta chains were listed as associated with cytomegalovirus. The earlier analysis of approximately 560 of the donors excluded fewer than 20 rarely observed V segments, including chromosome 9 orphons, because counts were too low. According to the authors, the approach could potentially be generalized to other disease states and immunological phenotypes. Three of the identified cytomegalovirus-associated TCR beta chains were confirmed in vitro to be specific for cytomegalovirus antigens. In a later genetic analysis, a missense DCLRE1C variant was associated with V-gene and J-gene trimming of TCR beta chains, and the association was replicated in an independent cohort. In both the original and validation cohorts, the classifier was reported to diagnose cytomegalovirus status with high specificity and sensitivity.

The cohort consisted of some 670 healthy bone marrow donors. Cohort members were all nominally healthy when sampled, although unrecorded immune exposures were likely present. The donor tested CMV seropositive, placing the donor among the 310 or so seropositive members of the cohort. Each donor provided a peripheral blood sample, and peripheral blood mononuclear cells were used for TCR beta sequencing. Genomic DNA extraction from the blood cell samples was performed with the Qiagen DNeasy Blood Extraction Kit. The rearrangement joined TRBV5-4 to TRBJ1-2; 10 of the junction bases match TRBD1. The TCR sequence derives from a woman in her fifties or sixties in good health and CMV-seropositive. The sequenced sample consisted of PBMCs. The DNA reads TGTGCCAGCAGCCCACGCCCCACTTACCGGGACAGGGGAGAGGATGGCTACACCTTC. It is translated as CASSPRPTYRDRGEDGYTF.